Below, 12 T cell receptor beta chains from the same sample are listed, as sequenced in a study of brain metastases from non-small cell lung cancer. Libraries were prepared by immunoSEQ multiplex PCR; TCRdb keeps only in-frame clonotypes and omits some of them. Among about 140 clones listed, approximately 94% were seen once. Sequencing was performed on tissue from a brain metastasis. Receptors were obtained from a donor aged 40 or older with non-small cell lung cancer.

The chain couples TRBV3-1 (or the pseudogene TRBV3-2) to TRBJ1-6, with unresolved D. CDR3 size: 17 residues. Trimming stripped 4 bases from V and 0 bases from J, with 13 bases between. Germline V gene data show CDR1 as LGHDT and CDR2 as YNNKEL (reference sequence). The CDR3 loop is CASSLKAISSYNSPLHF. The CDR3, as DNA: TGTGCCAGCAGCCTTAAAGCGATAAGCTCCTATAATTCACCCCTCCACTTT.

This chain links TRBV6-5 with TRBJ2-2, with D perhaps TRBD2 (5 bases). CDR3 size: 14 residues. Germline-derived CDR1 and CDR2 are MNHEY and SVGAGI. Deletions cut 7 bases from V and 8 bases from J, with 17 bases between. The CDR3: CASTWTSPAGELFF. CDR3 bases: TGTGCCAGCACTTGGACTTCCCCCGCGGGGGAGCTGTTTTTT.

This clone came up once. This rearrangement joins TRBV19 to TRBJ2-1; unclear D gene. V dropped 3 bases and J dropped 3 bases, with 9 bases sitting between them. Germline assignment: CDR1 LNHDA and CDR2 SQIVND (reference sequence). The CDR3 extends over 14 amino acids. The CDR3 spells CASSIDPIYNEQFF. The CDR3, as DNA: TGTGCCAGTAGTATTGACCCTATCTACAATGAGCAGTTCTTC.

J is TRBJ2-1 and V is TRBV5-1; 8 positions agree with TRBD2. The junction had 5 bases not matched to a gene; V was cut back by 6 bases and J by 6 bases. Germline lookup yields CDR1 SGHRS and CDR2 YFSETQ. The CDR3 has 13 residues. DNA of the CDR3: TGCGCCAGCACCCGAAGCGGGGGCAATGAGCAGTTCTTC. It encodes CASTRSGGNEQFF.

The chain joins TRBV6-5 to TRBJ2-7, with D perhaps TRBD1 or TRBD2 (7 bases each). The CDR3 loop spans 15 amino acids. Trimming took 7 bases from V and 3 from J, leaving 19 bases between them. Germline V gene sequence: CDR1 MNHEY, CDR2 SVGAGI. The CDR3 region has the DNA TGTGCCAGCACCAGGGGGGGAGGGGCCAGCTACGAGCAGTACTTC. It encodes CASTRGGGASYEQYF.

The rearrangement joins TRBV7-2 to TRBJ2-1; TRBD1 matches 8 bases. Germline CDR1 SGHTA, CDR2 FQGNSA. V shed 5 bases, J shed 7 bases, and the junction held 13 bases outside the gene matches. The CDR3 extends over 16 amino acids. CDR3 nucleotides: TGTGCCAGCAGCGACACTGCAGGGGGCTGGATTAATGAGCAGTTCTTC. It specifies CASSDTAGGWINEQFF.

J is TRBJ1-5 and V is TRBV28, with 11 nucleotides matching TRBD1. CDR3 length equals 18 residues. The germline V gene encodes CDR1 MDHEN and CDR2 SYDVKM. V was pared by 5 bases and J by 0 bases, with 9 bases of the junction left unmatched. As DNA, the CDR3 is TGTGCCAGCAGTCAGGACAGGGGGCTGGTTTTTAGCAATCAGCCCCAGCATTTT. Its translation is CASSQDRGLVFSNQPQHF.

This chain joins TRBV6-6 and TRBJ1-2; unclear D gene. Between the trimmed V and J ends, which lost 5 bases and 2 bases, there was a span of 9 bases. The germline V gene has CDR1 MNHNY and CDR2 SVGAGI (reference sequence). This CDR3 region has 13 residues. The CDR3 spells CASSPGLNYGYTF. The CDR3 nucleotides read TGTGCCAGCAGTCCCGGACTCAACTATGGCTACACCTTC.

CDR3 sequence (DNA): TGTGCCAGCAGCCAAGCCGGGACTAGTGGGGCTCAGTACTTC. Translating gives CASSQAGTSGAQYF. The gene calls are TRBV3-1 (or the pseudogene TRBV3-2) and TRBJ2-7, with 8 bases identical to TRBD2. This CDR3 is 14 amino acids long. J gave up 10 bases and V 1 base, and 9 bases lay outside the gene matches. Germline V gene lookup returns CDR1 LGHDT and CDR2 YNNKEL (reference sequence).

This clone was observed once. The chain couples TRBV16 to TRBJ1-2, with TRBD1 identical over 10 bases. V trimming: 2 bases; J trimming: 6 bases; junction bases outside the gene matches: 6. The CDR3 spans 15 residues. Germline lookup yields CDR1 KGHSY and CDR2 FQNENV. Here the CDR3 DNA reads TGTGCCAGCAGCCAACCCGGGACAGGGGAACATGGCTACACCTTC. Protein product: CASSQPGTGEHGYTF.

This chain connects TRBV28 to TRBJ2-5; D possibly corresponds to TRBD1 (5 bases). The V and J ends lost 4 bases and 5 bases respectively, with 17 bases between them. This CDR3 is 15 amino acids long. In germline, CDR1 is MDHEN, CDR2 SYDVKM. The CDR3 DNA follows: TGTGCCAGCAGTTCCGGGCAGGGCCTCTTGGAGACCCAGTACTTC. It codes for CASSSGQGLLETQYF. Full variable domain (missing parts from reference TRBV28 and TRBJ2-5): DVKVTQSSRYLVKRTGEKVFLECVQDMDHENMFWYRQDPGLGLRLIYFSYDVKMKEKGDIPEGYSVSREKKERFSLILESASTNQTSMYLCASSSGQGLLETQYFGPGTRLLVL.

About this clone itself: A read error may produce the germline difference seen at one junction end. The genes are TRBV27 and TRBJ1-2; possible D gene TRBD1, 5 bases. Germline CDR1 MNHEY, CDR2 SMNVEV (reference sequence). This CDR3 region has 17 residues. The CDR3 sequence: CASSSPGDPGRSYGYTF. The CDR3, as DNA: TGTGCCAGCAGTTCGCCGGGGGACCCAGGAAGGTCGTATGGCTACACTTTC.